The entry below describes one T cell receptor beta chain. What it recognizes is unknown. The data derive from a study of cytomegalovirus exposure and HLA in healthy donors. With 60 Vbeta and 13 Jbeta primers, the PCR was carried out. Sequenced by immunoSEQ multiplex PCR; TCRdb stores in-frame clones only, minus some. The profile shows around 130,000 clones, 85% of them singletons. The CDR3 covers 15 residues. The V gene's germline CDR1 is SGDLS and CDR2 YYNGEE. V lost 1 base and J 4 bases, leaving 12 bases between the germline ends. Donors consisted of healthy bone marrow donors. Study-wide points: Near-uniform donor sequencing depth was presumed by presence/absence analyses. Of the V segments, some could not be distinguished, including TRBV6-2 and TRBV6-3, and were excluded. A later analysis reportedly identified an Asian-associated ancestry cluster as carrying fewer N-insertions than the 666-donor mean.

The gene calls are TRBV9 and TRBJ1-3, with D perhaps TRBD1 (6 bases). Specimen: PBMCs. This receptor was taken from a woman younger than 45 in good health and CMV-seropositive. For the CDR3, the DNA is TGTGCCAGCAGCGTATGGGACACCCAAGGAAACACCATATATTTT. It yields the protein CASSVWDTQGNTIYF.